One and the same sample provided the 2 T cell receptor beta chains below, sequenced in a study of CD8+CD57+ T cells in acquired aplastic anemia. Investigators profiled TCR beta VDJ and CDR3 from genomic DNA template. TCRdb passed the reads through MiXCR, listing each CDR3 protein once. The table lists about 160,000 distinct CDR3 sequences, around 45% of them singletons. Sequencing input: sorted CD4+, CD8+, or CD8+CD57+ T cells (not recorded which) from PBMCs. The receptor set was obtained from a human donor in good health.

This clonotype was recorded at least ten times. The chain uses TRBV10-3 and TRBJ2-5, with 10 bases aligning to TRBD2. The V segment lost 6 bases and the J segment 8 bases; nucleotides outside the gene matches: 9. This CDR3 has 14 amino acids. Germline CDR1 and CDR2: ENHRY and SYGVKD. The CDR3 protein is CAIRDSGGLETQYF. DNA for the CDR3: TGTGCCATCAGGGATAGCGGGGGGCTTGAAACCCAGTACTTC.

This clonotype was detected a few times. The chain recombines TRBV3-1 with TRBJ2-7; 7 bases agree with TRBD2. Germline-derived CDR1 and CDR2 are LGHDT and YNNKEL (reference sequence). The CDR3 loop spans 20 amino acids. V shed 2 bases, J shed 1 base, and the junction held 20 bases outside the gene matches. The CDR3: CASSQKIPPGEGDRSYEQYF. The CDR3 DNA reads as TGTGCCAGCAGCCAAAAAATTCCACCGGGGGAGGGAGATCGATCCTACGAGCAGTACTTC.